This is a list of T cell receptor beta chains from one sample in a study of cytomegalovirus exposure and HLA in healthy donors. The repertoire was sequenced with immunoSEQ multiplex PCR; TCRdb's copy has only in-frame clones and lacks some. The table has 45,000 to 65,000 clones, roughly 72% seen once; the top ten hold roughly 22%. Sequencing was carried out using PBMCs. These receptors came from a woman in her forties or fifties in good health and CMV-seropositive. CDR3s include the opening cysteine and the closing phenylalanine or tryptophan. The order of the fields is V gene, D gene, clone size, J gene, CDR3 protein, CDR3 DNA. D genes are given only for firm matches. Some rows mark clone size as missing; the rest say once, few, many or name a class of expanded clone.

>TRBV18|-|-|TRBJ2-3
CASSPPRERSTDTQYF
TGTGCCAGCTCCCCTCCAAGGGAGCGATCCACAGATACGCAGTATTTT
>TRBV7-6|-|-|TRBJ2-1
CASSEDRDPYNEQFF
TGTGCCAGCAGCGAAGACCGGGATCCCTACAATGAGCAGTTCTTC
>TRBV9|-|-|TRBJ2-6
CASSVDRGANVLTF
TGTGCCAGCAGCGTAGATCGTGGGGCCAACGTCCTGACTTTC
>TRBV28|-|-|TRBJ1-1
CASSLRDTEAFF
TGTGCCAGCAGTCTCCGGGACACTGAAGCTTTCTTT
>TRBV7-2|-|-|TRBJ1-1
CASSLSWAGTEAFF
TGTGCCAGCAGCTTAAGTTGGGCAGGCACTGAAGCTTTCTTT
>TRBV4-3|-|-|TRBJ1-1
CASSQGQQGDTEAFF
TGCGCCAGCAGCCAAGGCCAACAGGGAGACACTGAAGCTTTCTTT
>TRBV19|TRBD1|once|TRBJ1-5
CASSIRQGGQPQHF
TGTGCCAGTAGTATCAGACAGGGAGGACAGCCCCAGCATTTT
>TRBV19|TRBD2|-|TRBJ2-1
CASSMVAGGIEQFF
TGTGCCAGTAGTATGGTAGCGGGGGGGATTGAGCAGTTCTTC
>TRBV7-8|-|-|TRBJ1-2
CASSQGTANYGYTF
TGTGCCAGCAGCCAAGGGACTGCTAACTATGGCTACACCTTC
>TRBV10-3|TRBD2|-|TRBJ2-5
CAISSGLAGLETQYF
TGTGCCATCAGTTCGGGACTAGCGGGACTAGAGACCCAGTACTTC
>TRBV12-5|TRBD1|few|TRBJ2-7
CASGLYGTATEEQYF
TGTGCTAGTGGTTTGTACGGGACAGCTACAGAAGAGCAGTACTTC
>TRBV6-1|-|few|TRBJ2-1
CASRPARMVDEQFF
TGTGCCAGCAGACCTGCGAGGATGGTCGATGAGCAGTTCTTC
>TRBV28|-|-|TRBJ1-2
CASSFGTSNYGYTF
TGTGCCAGCAGCTTCGGGACATCTAACTATGGCTACACCTTC
>TRBV18|TRBD2|-|TRBJ2-3
CASSPSLAVPPRGTQYF
TGTGCCAGCTCACCGTCCCTAGCGGTCCCCCCAAGGGGTACGCAGTATTTT